The entry below gives a single T cell receptor beta chain sequence along with its context. The source of the sample is a study of blood T cell repertoires in COVID-19. The data were produced by immunoSEQ multiplex PCR, yet TCRdb's version contains in-frame clones alone and is incomplete. The sample shows about 380,000 clones, roughly 86% of them seen only once. The germline V gene has CDR1 MGHRA and CDR2 YSYEKL. The germline V and J ends were trimmed by 1 base and 6 bases, with 18 bases remaining between them. The CDR3 has 16 residues. The J gene is TRBJ1-2, the V gene TRBV4-1; D perhaps matches TRBD1 (5 bases). This receptor was taken from a human donor with acute or convalescent COVID-19. The donor label of this sample is uncertain. Material: peripheral blood. CDR3 sequence (DNA): TGCGCCAGCAGCCAAGCCCTAGGCGGGGGTCAGAATGGCTACACCTTC. Amino acids: CASSQALGGGQNGYTF.